The 19 T cell receptor beta chains in this list originate from one sample, sequenced in a study of OX40 agonist ivuxolimab in advanced cancers. Profiling relied on immunoSEQ multiplex PCR, and the TCRdb table lists in-frame clones only, not all of them. The sample records about 76,000 clones, approximately 88% being singletons. Sequences were derived from CD4+ or CD8+ T cells sorted from blood, sampled in a trial of the OX40 agonist ivuxolimab. Source of these receptors: an adult with an advanced solid tumor such as melanoma, head and neck, liver or kidney cancer.

Concerning this clone: Other DNA sequences in this sample translate to the same CDR3. V gene TRBV2 combines with J gene TRBJ1-1; no clear D gene. The germline V and J ends were trimmed by 8 bases and 4 bases, with 5 bases remaining between them. This CDR3 spans 10 amino acids. Germline V gene sequence: CDR1 SNHLY, CDR2 FYNNEI. The CDR3 here is CASRGTEAFF. The CDR3 DNA reads as TGTGCCAGCCGTGGCACTGAAGCTTTCTTT.

The rearrangement joins TRBV5-1 to TRBJ2-7, with D possibly TRBD1 on 6 matching bases. The V end lost 1 base, the J end lost 3 bases, and 11 bases lay between the germline ends. Looked up from germline, CDR1 is SGHRS and CDR2 is YFSETQ. This CDR3 has 14 amino acids. The CDR3 DNA is TGCGCCAGCAGCTTGAGAGGGGGTGGCTACGAGCAGTACTTC. Its translation: CASSLRGGGYEQYF.

The chain joins TRBV27 to TRBJ1-3; D may be TRBD1 (5 bases). The CDR3 has 14 amino acids. V lost 2 bases to trimming and J lost 1 base, with 6 bases between them. Germline V lookup: CDR1 MNHEY, CDR2 SMNVEV (reference sequence). CDR3 coding DNA: TGTGCCAGCAGTTTAAGGGGTTCTGGAAACACCATATATTTT. Translation gives CASSLRGSGNTIYF.

This clone was found many times. This chain connects TRBV2 to TRBJ1-2, with 9 bases aligning to TRBD1. Germline V CDR1 and CDR2: SNHLY, FYNNEI. The CDR3 sequence is 14 residues long. V trimming: 6 bases; J trimming: 4 bases; junction bases outside the gene matches: 6. The CDR3 DNA follows: TGTGCCAGCAGACGGGACAGGGACGGCTATGGCTACACCTTC. Its translation is CASRRDRDGYGYTF.

This clone was observed a few times. The chain uses TRBV5-1 and TRBJ2-2, with 8 bases aligning to TRBD2. The CDR3 contains 14 residues. CDR1 and CDR2 from the germline V gene are SGHRS and YFSETQ. With 9 bases clipped from V and 4 bases from J, the junction kept 8 bases outside the gene matches. The CDR3 DNA sequence: TGCGCCACCCGCTATACTAGCGGCACCGGGGAGCTGTTTTTT. Translation gives CATRYTSGTGELFF.

The chain employs TRBV6-5 and TRBJ2-5, with D tentatively TRBD1 (5 bases). The J call may be mistaken, given a closer DNA end match to TRBJ2-7. There are 13 residues in the CDR3. Germline V gene lookup returns CDR1 MNHEY and CDR2 SVGAGI. CDR3 in DNA: TGTGCCAGCAGTACACAGGATTCCTACGAGCAGTACTTC. Its protein is CASSTQDSYEQYF.

The CDR3 spells CASSEIDRGNQPQHF. CDR3 nucleotide sequence: TGTGCCAGCAGTGAAATCGACAGGGGCAATCAGCCCCAGCATTTT. The gene calls are TRBV6-1 and TRBJ1-5; 7 bases agree with TRBD1. Germline CDR1 reads MNHNS; CDR2 reads SASEGT. Germline trimming cut 2 bases from V and 2 bases from J; bases unmatched to any gene: 3. This CDR3 is 15 amino acids long.

The V call is TRBV27, the J call TRBJ2-3; 8 bases are shared with TRBD2. The J segment lost 4 bases and the V segment lost 6 bases, leaving 12 bases of the junction unmatched. The CDR3 loop spans 16 amino acids. Germline V CDR1 and CDR2: MNHEY, SMNVEV (reference sequence). The CDR3 is CASSGTRTSLPDTQYF. CDR3 DNA sequence: TGTGCCAGCAGCGGGACCCGGACTAGCCTGCCAGATACGCAGTATTTT.

The chain links TRBV27 to TRBJ1-5, with TRBD1 matching 7 bases. This CDR3 comprises 16 residues. CDR1 is MNHEY and CDR2 is SMNVEV in the germline V gene (reference sequence). Germline trimming cut 1 base from V and 2 bases from J; bases unmatched to any gene: 5. The CDR3 DNA is TGTGCCAGCAGTTTATGGGGACAGAGCGGCAATCAGCCCCAGCATTTT. Translating it yields CASSLWGQSGNQPQHF.

V usage is TRBV11-1 and J usage is TRBJ2-7; weak D call: TRBD2 (5 bases). The CDR3 loop spans 12 amino acids. Germline V CDR1 and CDR2: SGHAT, FQDESV (reference sequence). The V end lost 5 bases, the J end lost 5 bases, and 10 bases lay between the germline ends. CDR3 region: CASSLRVNEQYF. CDR3 coding DNA: TGTGCCAGCAGCCTGAGGGTCAACGAGCAGTACTTC.

This clone was observed a few times. The chain couples TRBV2 to TRBJ1-2; TRBD1 matches 12 bases. The V and J ends lost 6 bases and 6 bases, in that order; junction bases with no gene match: 14. This CDR3 is built from 17 residues. Germline-derived CDR1 and CDR2 are SNHLY and FYNNEI. In DNA, the CDR3 is TGTGCCAGCAGCAGATGGGGACCGGGACAGGGGGCACATGGCTACACCTTC. It is translated as CASSRWGPGQGAHGYTF. The full variable domain, in which reference TRBV2 and TRBJ1-2 provide the parts outside the CDR3, is EPEVTQTPSHQVTQMGQEVILRCVPISNHLYFYWYRQILGQKVEFLVSFYNNEISEKSEIFDDQFSVERPDGSNFTLKIRSTKLEDSAMYFCASSRWGPGQGAHGYTFGSGTRLTVV.

The V call is TRBV6-6, the J call TRBJ2-1, with D perhaps TRBD1 or TRBD2 (5 bases each). The CDR3 is 16 residues long. With 2 bases removed from V and 1 base from J, the gap between germline ends came to 12 bases. From germline, CDR1 is MNHNY and CDR2 SVGAGI (reference sequence). The CDR3 coding sequence is TGTGCCAGCAGTTACGGGACGAGGGCTTCCTACAATGAGCAGTTCTTC. It yields the protein CASSYGTRASYNEQFF.

As concerns this clone: One end of the junction varies from germline; a read error may be responsible. This sequence joins TRBV27 and TRBJ1-1; unclear D gene. CDR1 and CDR2 (germline): MNHEY, SMNVEV (reference sequence). The CDR3 is made up of 11 amino acids. CDR3 DNA sequence: TGTGCCAGCAGGAGGAACGCTGAAGCTTTCTTT. It encodes CASRRNAEAFF.

This chain uses TRBV30 with TRBJ1-1; D gene ambiguous. Per germline, CDR1 GTSNPN and CDR2 SVGIG (reference sequence). The CDR3 has 12 residues. V lost 2 bases and J lost 3, with 7 bases in between. CDR3 region: CAWSKGYTEAFF. The CDR3 DNA is TGTGCCTGGAGTAAAGGGTACACTGAAGCTTTCTTT. The full variable domain, with the rest looked up from reference TRBV30 and TRBJ1-1, is SQTIHQWPATLVQPVGSPLSLECTVEGTSNPNLYWYRQAAGRGLQLLFYSVGIGQISSEVPQNLSASRPQDRQFILSSKKLLLSDSGFYLCAWSKGYTEAFFGQGTRLTVV.

CDR3 protein: CASSLSVETAGDEQFF. DNA for the CDR3: TGTGCCAGCAGTTTATCGGTAGAGACGGCAGGCGATGAGCAGTTCTTC. The chain carries TRBV27 and TRBJ2-1; D ambiguous. The CDR3 consists of 16 residues. Germline CDR1 reads MNHEY; CDR2 reads SMNVEV (reference sequence). V shed 0 bases and J shed 8 bases, with 17 bases lying between them.

The chain combines TRBV30 with TRBJ1-1, with D unresolved. This CDR3 region has 13 residues. Trimming shortened V by 2 bases and J by 4 bases, and 11 bases separated the two germline ends. Germline-derived CDR1 and CDR2 are GTSNPN and SVGIG (reference sequence). The CDR3 here is CAWSPGYGTEAFF. DNA for the CDR3: TGTGCCTGGAGTCCCGGTTACGGCACTGAAGCTTTCTTT.

The chain carries TRBV4-1 and TRBJ2-5, with 8 positions matching TRBD2. The end of the DNA aligns better with TRBJ2-7, so the J call may be wrong. This CDR3 region has 15 residues. Germline CDR1 MGHRA, CDR2 YSYEKL. This CDR3 reads CASSQEGIGGDEQYF. Here the CDR3 DNA reads TGCGCCAGCAGCCAAGAGGGGATCGGGGGGGACGAGCAGTACTTC.

This clone was detected only once. V usage is TRBV7-2 and J usage is TRBJ2-1; no firm D call. Trimming left V 5 bases short and J 9 bases short, with 14 bases between. CDR1 and CDR2 from the germline V gene are SGHTA and FQGNSA. The CDR3 consists of 13 residues. The CDR3 loop is CASSPIGEAEQFF. The CDR3 DNA reads TGTGCCAGCAGCCCAATAGGTGAGGCTGAGCAGTTCTTC.

For this clone: One junction end disagrees with the germline gene, perhaps due to a read error. This sample also contains other DNA sequences that code for the same CDR3. V and J are TRBV4-2 and TRBJ2-1; D perhaps matches TRBD2 (7 bases). CDR1 is LGHNA, CDR2 YNFKEQ, per germline. The CDR3 covers 17 residues. The CDR3 nucleotides read TGTGCCAGCAGCCCGACGGGAGGAGGGGGTAACTACAATGAACAGTTCTTC. Protein product: CASSPTGGGGNYNEQFF.